The 30 T cell receptor delta chains reported below all come from one sample, sequenced in a study of DNA immune sequencing with unique molecular identifiers. A 32-plex genomic DNA assay used primers for all 8 TRDV and 4 TRDJ genes. The library had 12-nucleotide UMIs introduced over around 3 barcoding cycles, then a second adapter PCR. TCRdb called clones anew from the multiplex PCR reads with CATT. This sample carries under 3,000 delta-chain clones, roughly 15% of them seen once, and the ten largest clones take around 20%. The source material was gamma-delta T cells from PBMCs. These receptors were collected from a human donor in good health.

As regards this clone: This likely traces to a read error, being one base from a far larger clone. The chain carries TRDV2 and TRDJ1; 11 bases match TRDD3. This CDR3 region has 20 residues. Germline values: CDR1 GEAIGNYY, CDR2 EKD. Here the CDR3 reads CACDILPDSTGGYLTDELIF. CDR3 bases: TGTGCCTGTGACATCCTTCCGGATAGTACTGGGGGATATCTCACCGATGAACTCATCTTT.

Points on this clone: A far larger clone lies a single base away; this is likely a read error. The gene calls are TRDV2 and TRDJ1, with 13 bases fitting TRDD3. Germline V gene data show CDR1 as GEAIGNYY and CDR2 as EKD. The CDR3 has 17 residues. V lost 4 bases, J lost 1 base, and 8 bases stayed unmatched. The CDR3 DNA reads TGTGCCTGTGAAAGACTGGGGGATACGTCAGGCACCGATAAACTCATCTTT. Amino acid sequence: CACERLGDTSGTDKLIF.

This clone is medium-sized by share. The V and J genes are TRDV1 and TRDJ1; 11 bases align to TRDD3. The J gene was not available in TCRdb and was assigned here by matching the DNA to germline segments. The CDR3 is 26 residues long. Germline-derived CDR1 and CDR2 are TSWWSYY and QGS. J was trimmed by 0 bases and V by 2 bases; bases with no gene match: 32. The CDR3 spells CALGELTPAFHLFWGILYSYTDKLIF. CDR3 coding DNA: TGTGCTCTTGGGGAATTGACCCCCGCCTTCCACCTGTTCTGGGGGATACTTTATTCGTACACCGATAAACTCATCTTT.

In the case of this clone: A far larger clone is one base from this, pointing to a likely read error. The genes are TRDV1 and TRDJ1; 9 bases are shared with TRDD3. TCRdb leaves out the J gene; it was filled in here by matching the DNA to germline. The CDR3 loop spans 25 amino acids. Germline V gene data show CDR1 as TSWWSYY and CDR2 as QGS. V was clipped by 0 bases and J by 0 bases; unmatched bases: 29. The CDR3 loop reads CALGELDTNAITGGPGTRYTDKLIF. The CDR3 DNA reads TGTGCTCTTGGGGAACTTGATACTAACGCAATAACTGGGGGACCCGGGACCAGGTACACCGATAAACTCATCTTT.

The count of this clone is one. A clone one base away is much larger, so this may be a read error. The rearrangement joins TRDV1 to TRDJ1; 9 nucleotides agree with TRDD3. The J gene was missing in TCRdb and was found by matching the end of the DNA to germline. J lost 0 bases, V lost 2 bases, and 28 bases had no gene match. Germline V gene sequence: CDR1 TSWWSYY, CDR2 QGS. The CDR3 is 24 residues long. In DNA form, the CDR3 reads TGTGCTCTTGGGGAAGCCCCCCAGTTCCGAGCTCCTAGGGGATACGTCCCGTACACCGATAAACTCATCTTT. It yields the protein CALGEAPQFRAPRGYVPYTDKLIF.

This clone was detected many times. The chain has TRDV1 and TRDJ1, with 9 bases fitting TRDD2. The J gene, not given by TCRdb, was assigned here from a germline match of the nucleotide sequence. Germline-derived CDR1 and CDR2 are TSWWSYY and QGS. The CDR3 is 29 amino acids. V dropped 0 bases and J dropped 3; count of bases not matched to a gene: 44. The CDR3 DNA is TGTGCTCTTGGGGAACTCTTTGGACTTCGAGGCCTTCCTACGGTACTGGGGACCACGAAGGAGAGATTTTCCGATAAACTCATCTTT. This sequence encodes CALGELFGLRGLPTVLGTTKERFSDKLIF.

Judged by abundance, this clone is large. In the same sample, other DNA sequences code for this CDR3. The chain couples TRDV2 to TRDJ1; 13 bases fit TRDD3. The CDR3 runs to 18 residues. Trimming cost V 2 bases and J 0 bases; bases outside gene matches: 8. Germline V lookup: CDR1 GEAIGNYY, CDR2 EKD. The DNA of the CDR3 is TGTGCCTGTGACAACGTACTGGGGGATACGAGGGACACCGATAAACTCATCTTT. Translating gives CACDNVLGDTRDTDKLIF.

This clone is labeled medium-sized. Other DNA variants within this sample encode the same CDR3. This chain uses TRDV1 with TRDJ1; 13 bases line up with TRDD3. TCRdb is silent on the J gene; assignment here came from matching the DNA to germline. Germline lookup yields CDR1 TSWWSYY and CDR2 QGS. There are 24 residues in the CDR3. V gave up 1 base and J gave up 3 bases; unmatched junction bases: 26. The CDR3 DNA is TGTGCTCTTGGGGAACGCCCCTCGCACTATCGCCTAAACTGGGGGATACGATATCCCGATAAACTCATCTTT. It is translated as CALGERPSHYRLNWGIRYPDKLIF.

By sample fraction, this clone is medium-sized (0.01 to 0.1%). The rearrangement joins TRDV2 to TRDJ3; no reliable D call. Germline V gives CDR1 GEAIGNYY, CDR2 EKD. The V and J ends lost 0 bases and 0 bases respectively, with 14 bases between them. The CDR3 covers 19 residues. CDR3 protein: CACDTPGSPPSWDTRQMFF. DNA of the CDR3: TGTGCCTGTGACACCCCAGGGTCCCCCCCCTCCTGGGACACCCGACAGATGTTTTTC.

This clone appeared a few times. Since a far larger clone is one base different, this is likely a read error. Additional DNA sequences in this sample encode the identical CDR3. The chain uses TRDV2 and TRDJ1; 10 bases fit TRDD3. This CDR3 region has 16 residues. Germline V gene lookup returns CDR1 GEAIGNYY and CDR2 EKD. V lost 3 bases, J lost 0 bases, and 6 bases stayed unmatched. CDR3 amino acids: CACDLLGDYYTDKLIF. In nucleotides, the CDR3 is TGTGCCTGTGACTTACTGGGGGATTATTACACCGATAAACTCATCTTT.

Note on this clone: With a far larger clone one base away, a read error is the likely cause. V and J are TRDV2 and TRDJ3, with D uncertain. The CDR3 totals 13 residues. The germline gives CDR1 GEAIGNYY, CDR2 EKD. Trimming removed 2 bases from V and 11 bases from J, with 9 bases in between. The CDR3 DNA is TGTGCCTGTGACAGGATTAACGCCCGACAGATGTTTTTC. It specifies CACDRINARQMFF.

This clone was recorded a few times. A read error likely explains why the TCRdb protein, taken from a much larger clone, differs from this DNA's translation at residue 7; the protein shown is translated from the DNA. The CDR3 sequence is CACDEILTGGYPYTDKLIF. CDR3 DNA: TGTGCCTGTGACGAGATCTTGACTGGGGGATACCCGTACACCGATAAACTCATCTTT. The J gene is TRDJ1, the V gene TRDV2; 12 bases match TRDD3. Germline V gene data show CDR1 as GEAIGNYY and CDR2 as EKD. The CDR3 is made up of 19 amino acids. V trimming: 3 bases; J trimming: 0 bases; junction bases outside the gene matches: 13.

In this sample, this clone turned up a few times. A single base separates this from a much larger clone, so it may be a read error. The sample contains more than one DNA sequence encoding this CDR3. The chain employs TRDV2 and TRDJ1; D is undetermined. The germline gives CDR1 GEAIGNYY, CDR2 EKD. This CDR3 comprises 15 residues. As DNA, the CDR3 is TGTGCCTGTGACGCCGATAACCTGAACACCGATAAACTTATCTTT. Translated, it gives CACDADNLNTDKLIF.

With regard to this clone: It differs at one base from a far larger clone, so likely a read error. The same CDR3 can be traced to other DNA sequences in this sample. The chain is built from TRDV2 and TRDJ1, with D possibly TRDD3 on 6 matching bases. This CDR3 is 14 amino acids long. CDR1 is GEAIGNYY, CDR2 EKD, per germline. V was shortened by 1 base and J by 7 bases, with 15 bases between the two germline ends. The CDR3 nucleotides are TGTGCCTGTGACACAGTTGGGGGGACCAGTAAACTCATCTTT. Translation: CACDTVGGTSKLIF.

Details on this clone: Since a far larger clone is one base different, this is likely a read error. Other nucleotide sequences in the sample specify the same CDR3. This chain links TRDV2 with TRDJ1; 9 positions match TRDD3. This CDR3 contains 19 residues. Germline CDR1 and CDR2: GEAIGNYY and EKD. CDR3 sequence (DNA): TGTGCTTGTGACCCAGTCCTTCTGGGGATACGCGGGAGCACCGATAAACTCATCTTT. It yields the protein CACDPVLLGIRGSTDKLIF.

This clone has just a few counts. Since a far larger clone is one base different, this is likely a read error. This sample also contains other DNA sequences that code for the same CDR3. V is TRDV2 and J is TRDJ1; 12 bases line up with TRDD3. Per germline, CDR1 GEAIGNYY and CDR2 EKD. The CDR3 sequence is 19 residues long. The CDR3 nucleotides are TGTGCATGTGACGAGATCTCGACTGGGGGATACCCGTACACCGATAAACTCATCTTT. It codes for CACDEISTGGYPYTDKLIF.

By share, this clone ranks as medium-sized (0.01 to 0.1%). This chain connects TRDV2 to TRDJ1; D is ambiguous. The V end lost 0 bases, the J end lost 2 bases, and 9 bases lay between the germline ends. CDR3 size: 14 residues. Looked up from germline, CDR1 is GEAIGNYY and CDR2 is EKD. The CDR3 DNA follows: TGTGCCTGTGACACCGTCCAGGTGACCGATAAACTCATCTTT. Protein: CACDTVQVTDKLIF.

This clone rates as medium-sized. The rearrangement uses TRDV1 and TRDJ1, with TRDD3 identical over 8 bases. The J gene, left out of TCRdb, was set here by checking the DNA against germline. Germline CDR1 and CDR2: TSWWSYY and QGS. The V and J ends lost 0 bases and 0 bases, in that order; junction bases with no gene match: 30. There are 25 residues in the CDR3. This CDR3 is CALGELSPAFLLLLLGDRYTDKLIF. In nucleotides, the CDR3 is TGTGCTCTTGGGGAACTTTCCCCGGCGTTCCTCCTACTCCTCCTGGGGGACCGCTACACCGATAAACTCATCTTT.

For this clone: A far larger clone differs by one base, so this is likely a read error. The sample has other DNA sequences that encode this CDR3 too. V is TRDV2 and J is TRDJ1, with a weak D call TRDD3 (5 bases). Germline lookup yields CDR1 GEAIGNYY and CDR2 EKD. V lost 0 bases and J lost 2, with 12 bases in between. The CDR3 is made up of 15 amino acids. CDR3 DNA sequence: TGTGCCTGTGACACCTTAGGGATTAAAACCGATAAACTCATCTTT. It codes for CACDTLGIKTDKLIF.

By proportion, this clone is medium-sized (0.01 to 0.1%). Distinct nucleotide sequences in the sample also encode this CDR3. V gene TRDV2 combines with J gene TRDJ1, with TRDD3 as a possible D gene (5 bases). Germline V gene lookup returns CDR1 GEAIGNYY and CDR2 EKD. The germline V and J ends were trimmed by 3 bases and 1 base, with 11 bases remaining between them. The CDR3 spans 14 residues. CDR3 loop: CACDPLGGTDKLIF. CDR3 nucleotides: TGTGCCTGTGACCCTTTAGGGGGCACCGATAAACTCATCTTT.

Note on this clone: The likely explanation is a read error, given a far larger clone one base away. The gene calls are TRDV2 and TRDJ1; 11 bases agree with TRDD3. This CDR3 has 17 residues. Germline lookup yields CDR1 GEAIGNYY and CDR2 EKD. V gave up 3 bases and J gave up 4 bases; unmatched junction bases: 12. In nucleotides, the CDR3 is TGTGCCTGTGACCATCTGGGGGATACAAAGGTCAACGATAAACTCATCTTT. It yields the protein CACDHLGDTKVNDKLIF.

This clone counts as large (0.1 to 1%). The V call is TRDV2, the J call TRDJ1; D remains unclear. The CDR3 is 16 residues long. The V gene's germline CDR1 is GEAIGNYY and CDR2 EKD. Deletions cut 0 bases from V and 4 bases from J, with 17 bases between. CDR3 nucleotide sequence: TGTGCCTGTGACACCTTAGTCCCGGAGGAGGACGATAAACTCATCTTT. Its protein product is CACDTLVPEEDDKLIF.

By frequency in the sample, this clone is medium-sized. The limits of the CDR3 on the DNA are not certain, so only TCRdb's listed CDR3 is given. Other DNA sequences in the same sample also yield this CDR3. The CDR3 sequence: CSVLLCSKLPDPEGSLRRYWGKYTDKLIF. The J gene went uncalled, whereas the V gene is TRAV29/DV5; the table names TRDD3, a call not compared with the DNA. A total of 29 residues make up the CDR3, ends included. The V gene's germline CDR1 is NSMFDY and CDR2 ISSIKDK.

This clone was seen a handful of times. This chain joins TRDV2 and TRDJ1, with no clear D. The CDR3 is 15 amino acids. Germline CDR1 GEAIGNYY, CDR2 EKD. V was shortened by 0 bases and J by 0 bases, with 10 bases between the two germline ends. This CDR3 reads CACDTVGLYTDKLIF. In DNA, the CDR3 is TGTGCCTGTGACACCGTCGGACTGTACACCGATAAACTCATCTTT.

This clone was counted only a few times. One base separates it from a far larger clone, so it is likely a read error. Other DNA sequences within the sample encode an identical CDR3. V and J are TRDV1 and TRDJ1; D call uncertain. V lost 4 bases to trimming and J lost 5 bases, with 5 bases between them. The CDR3 has 11 residues. CDR1 is TSWWSYY, CDR2 QGS, per germline. The CDR3 DNA sequence: TGTGCTCTTGGGGGGTTTGATAAACTCATCTTT. The encoded protein is CALGGFDKLIF.

This clone was counted between two and nine times. The J gene is TRDJ1; the V gene was not called; TRDD3 is the table's D call, not checked against the DNA. The CDR3 contains 18 residues. Written as DNA, the CDR3 is TGTGCTCTTGGGATCCCCGGGGCTGGGGGATGGGGGGCCGATAAACTCATCTTT. It specifies CALGIPGAGGWGADKLIF.

This clone came up a few times. This chain links TRDV2 with TRDJ3; 12 positions agree with TRDD3. The CDR3 is 22 residues long. Unmatched junction bases numbered 19, after V lost 3 bases and J lost 5 bases. Germline V lookup: CDR1 GEAIGNYY, CDR2 EKD. The DNA of the CDR3 is TGTGCCTGTGACCAAGGGGCTTTACGACTGGGGGATACTGACCGGGACACCCGACAGATGTTTTTC. Translated: CACDQGALRLGDTDRDTRQMFF.

This rearrangement joins TRDV1 to TRDJ1; 8 nucleotides agree with TRDD3. Matching the DNA to germline supplied the J gene, which TCRdb does not give. V was clipped by 4 bases and J by 4 bases; unmatched bases: 14. This CDR3 contains 17 residues. Germline lookup yields CDR1 TSWWSYY and CDR2 QGS. The CDR3 sequence is CALGVTGGLESFDKLIF. CDR3 nucleotide sequence: TGTGCTCTTGGGGTTACTGGGGGCCTCGAATCATTCGATAAACTCATCTTT.

The sample holds a few counts of this clone. The V gene is TRDV2, the J gene TRDJ1; TRDD3 matches 10 bases. Germline trimming cut 4 bases from V and 4 bases from J; bases unmatched to any gene: 14. The CDR3 spans 17 residues. Germline V gene data show CDR1 as GEAIGNYY and CDR2 as EKD. The CDR3 region has the DNA TGTGCCTGTGATTCACTGGGGGATGTTAGTTTCCGCGATAAACTCATCTTT. Its protein product is CACDSLGDVSFRDKLIF.

This clone was counted only a few times. Given a much more abundant clone one base away, this may be a read error. Within the sample, other DNA sequences also encode this same CDR3. The rearrangement uses TRDV2 and TRDJ1, with 9 nucleotides matching TRDD3. The CDR3 has 16 amino acids. The germline V gene encodes CDR1 GEAIGNYY and CDR2 EKD. The V segment lost 3 bases and the J segment 2 bases; nucleotides outside the gene matches: 9. CDR3 nucleotides: TGTGCCTGTGACGCTTTACTGGGGGACACAACCGATAAACTCATCTTT. Translating it yields CACDALLGDTTDKLIF.